This entry is about one TCR beta chain. The source of the sample is a study of blood T cell repertoires in COVID-19. As for the study in general: Samples came from the United States, Italy and Spain, spanning acute and convalescent COVID-19. The analysed material was cDNA or gDNA that came from T cells, B-cell-depleted T cells, or PBMCs.

Original handling: Amplification of reference gene primers was used by the study to estimate nucleated cell counts. Measured with immunoSEQ multiplex PCR; TCRdb has only the in-frame clones, and not every one. Clone size and the V and J calls come from that table; the DNA yielded D and trimming. The sample lists about 260,000 clones, around 87% occurring once. The CDR3 consists of 16 residues. V lost 5 bases and J 1 base, leaving 17 bases between the germline ends. Per the germline V gene, CDR1 is SGHAT and CDR2 is FQDESV (reference sequence). The TCR comes from a woman in her thirties or forties who had recovered from COVID-19. What was sequenced was peripheral blood. This sequence joins TRBV11-1 and TRBJ1-1; D is unclear. The CDR3 region has the DNA TGTGCCAGCAGCCGCACCACGGGGAGTAAGAACACTGAAGCTTTCTTT. Residues: CASSRTTGSKNTEAFF.